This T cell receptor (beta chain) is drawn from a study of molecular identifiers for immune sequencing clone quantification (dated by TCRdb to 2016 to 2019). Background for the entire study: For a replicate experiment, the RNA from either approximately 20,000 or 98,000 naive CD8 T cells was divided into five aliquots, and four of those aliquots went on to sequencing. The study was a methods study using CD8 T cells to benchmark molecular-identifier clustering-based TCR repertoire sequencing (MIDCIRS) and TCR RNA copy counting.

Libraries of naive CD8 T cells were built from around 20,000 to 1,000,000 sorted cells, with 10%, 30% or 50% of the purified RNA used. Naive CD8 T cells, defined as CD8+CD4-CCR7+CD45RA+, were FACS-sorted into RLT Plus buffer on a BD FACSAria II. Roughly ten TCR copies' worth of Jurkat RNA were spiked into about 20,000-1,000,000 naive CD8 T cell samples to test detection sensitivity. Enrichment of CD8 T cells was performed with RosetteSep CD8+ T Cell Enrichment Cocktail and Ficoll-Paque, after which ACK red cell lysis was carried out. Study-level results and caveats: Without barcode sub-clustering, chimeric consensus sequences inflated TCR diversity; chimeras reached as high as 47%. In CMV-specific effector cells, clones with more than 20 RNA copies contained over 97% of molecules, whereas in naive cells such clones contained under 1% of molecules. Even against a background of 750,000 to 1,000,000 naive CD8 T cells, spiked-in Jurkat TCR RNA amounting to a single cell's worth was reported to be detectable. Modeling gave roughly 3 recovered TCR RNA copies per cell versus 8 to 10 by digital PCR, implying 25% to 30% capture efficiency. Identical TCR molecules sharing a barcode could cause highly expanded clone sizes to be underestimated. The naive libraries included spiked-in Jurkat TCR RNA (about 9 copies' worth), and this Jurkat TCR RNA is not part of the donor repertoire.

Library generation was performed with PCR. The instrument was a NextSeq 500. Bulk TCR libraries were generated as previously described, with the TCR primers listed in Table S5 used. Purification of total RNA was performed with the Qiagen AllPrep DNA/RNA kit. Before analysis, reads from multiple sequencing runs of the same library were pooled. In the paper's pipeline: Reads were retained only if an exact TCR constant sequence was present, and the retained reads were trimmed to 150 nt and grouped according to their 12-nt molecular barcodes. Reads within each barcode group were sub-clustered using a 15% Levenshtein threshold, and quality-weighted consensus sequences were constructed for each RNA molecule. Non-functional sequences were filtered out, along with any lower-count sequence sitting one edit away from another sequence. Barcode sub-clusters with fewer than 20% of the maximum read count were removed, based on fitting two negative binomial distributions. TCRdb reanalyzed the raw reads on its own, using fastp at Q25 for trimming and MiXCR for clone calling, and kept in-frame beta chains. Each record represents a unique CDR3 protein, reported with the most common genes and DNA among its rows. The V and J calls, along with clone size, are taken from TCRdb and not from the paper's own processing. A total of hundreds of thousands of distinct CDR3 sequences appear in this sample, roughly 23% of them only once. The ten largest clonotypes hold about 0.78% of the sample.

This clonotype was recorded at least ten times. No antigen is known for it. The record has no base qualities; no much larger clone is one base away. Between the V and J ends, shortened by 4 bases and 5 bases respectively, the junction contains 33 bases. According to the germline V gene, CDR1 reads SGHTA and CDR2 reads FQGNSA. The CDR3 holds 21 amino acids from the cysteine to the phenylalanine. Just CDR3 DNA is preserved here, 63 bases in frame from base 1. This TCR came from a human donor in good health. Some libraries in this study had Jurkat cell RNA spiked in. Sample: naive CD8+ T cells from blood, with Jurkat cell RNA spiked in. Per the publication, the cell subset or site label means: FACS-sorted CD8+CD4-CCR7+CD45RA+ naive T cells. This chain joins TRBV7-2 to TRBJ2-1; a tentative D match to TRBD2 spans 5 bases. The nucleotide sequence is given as TGTGCCAGCAGCTCGTTTAGCCGGACTCAATTTTCCGCCCACCTGAACAATGAGCAGTTCTTC. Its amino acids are CASSSFSRTQFSAHLNNEQFF.